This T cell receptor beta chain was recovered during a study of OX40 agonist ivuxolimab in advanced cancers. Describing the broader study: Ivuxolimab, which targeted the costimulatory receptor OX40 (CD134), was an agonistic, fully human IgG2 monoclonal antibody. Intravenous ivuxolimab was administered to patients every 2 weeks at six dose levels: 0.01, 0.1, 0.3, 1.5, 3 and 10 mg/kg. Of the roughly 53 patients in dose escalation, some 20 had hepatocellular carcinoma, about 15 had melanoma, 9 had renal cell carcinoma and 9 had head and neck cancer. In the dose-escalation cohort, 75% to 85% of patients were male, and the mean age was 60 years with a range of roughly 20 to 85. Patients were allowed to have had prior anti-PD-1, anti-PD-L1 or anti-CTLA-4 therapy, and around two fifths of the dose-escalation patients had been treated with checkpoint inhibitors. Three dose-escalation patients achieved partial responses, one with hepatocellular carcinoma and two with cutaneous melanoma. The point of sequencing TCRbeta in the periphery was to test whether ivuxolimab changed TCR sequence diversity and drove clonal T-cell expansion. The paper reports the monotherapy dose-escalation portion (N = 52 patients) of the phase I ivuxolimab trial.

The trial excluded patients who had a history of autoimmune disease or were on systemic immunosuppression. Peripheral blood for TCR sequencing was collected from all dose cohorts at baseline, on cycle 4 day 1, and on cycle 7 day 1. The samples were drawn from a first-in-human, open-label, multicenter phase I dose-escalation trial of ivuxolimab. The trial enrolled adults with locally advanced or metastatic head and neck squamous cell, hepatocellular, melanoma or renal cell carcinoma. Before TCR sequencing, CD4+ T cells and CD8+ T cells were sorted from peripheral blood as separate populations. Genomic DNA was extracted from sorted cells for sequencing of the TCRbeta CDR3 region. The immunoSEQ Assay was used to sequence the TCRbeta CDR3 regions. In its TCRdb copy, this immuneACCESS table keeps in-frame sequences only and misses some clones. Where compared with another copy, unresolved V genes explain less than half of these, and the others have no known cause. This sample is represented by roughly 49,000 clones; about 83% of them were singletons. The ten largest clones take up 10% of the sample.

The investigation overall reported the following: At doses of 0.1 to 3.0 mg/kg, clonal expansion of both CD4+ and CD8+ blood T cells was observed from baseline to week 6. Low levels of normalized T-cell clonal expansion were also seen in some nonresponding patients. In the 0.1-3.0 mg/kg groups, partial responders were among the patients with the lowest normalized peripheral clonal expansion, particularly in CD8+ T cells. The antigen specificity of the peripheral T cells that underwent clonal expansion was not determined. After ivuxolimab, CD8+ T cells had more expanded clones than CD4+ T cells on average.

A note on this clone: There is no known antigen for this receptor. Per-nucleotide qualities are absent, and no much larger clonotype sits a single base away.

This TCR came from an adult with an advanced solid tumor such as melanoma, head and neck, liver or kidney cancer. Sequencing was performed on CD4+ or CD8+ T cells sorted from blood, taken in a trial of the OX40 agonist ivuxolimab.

The DNA reads TGTGCCAGCAGCTTTTGGACTAGCGGCTACGAGCAGTACTTC. Its coded protein is CASSFWTSGYEQYF. The chain employs TRBV11-2 and TRBJ2-7, and 10 bases in between align with TRBD2. V and J are trimmed by 3 bases and 3 bases, and the gene matches miss 2 bases of the junction. From a lookup of the germline V gene, CDR1 and CDR2 are SGHAT and FQNNGV. CDR3 length: 14 amino acids, cysteine to phenylalanine. Only CDR3 DNA is held: 42 bases, read in frame from base 1.